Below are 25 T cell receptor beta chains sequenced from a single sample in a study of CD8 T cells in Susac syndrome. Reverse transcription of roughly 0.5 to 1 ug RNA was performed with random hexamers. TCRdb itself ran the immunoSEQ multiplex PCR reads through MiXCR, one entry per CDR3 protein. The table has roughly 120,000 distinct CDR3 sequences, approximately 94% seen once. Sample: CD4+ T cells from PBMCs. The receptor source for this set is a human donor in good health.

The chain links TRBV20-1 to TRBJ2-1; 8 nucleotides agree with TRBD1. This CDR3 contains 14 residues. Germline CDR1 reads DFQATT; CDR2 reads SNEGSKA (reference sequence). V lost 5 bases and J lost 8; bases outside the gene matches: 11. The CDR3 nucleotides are TGCAGTGCTTCCCCTAGACAGGGGAAGGATGAGCAGTTCTTC. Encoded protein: CSASPRQGKDEQFF.

CDR3 nucleotide sequence: TGCGCCAGCAGCTTGTACTGGGGCACTGAAGCTTTCTTT. The encoded protein is CASSLYWGTEAFF. This chain links TRBV5-1 with TRBJ1-1; no reliable D call. The CDR3 has 13 amino acids. Trimming took 1 base from V and 4 from J, leaving 8 bases between them. Germline lookup yields CDR1 SGHRS and CDR2 YFSETQ. Looking up the rest from reference TRBV5-1 and TRBJ1-1 gives the full variable domain: KAGVTQTPRYLIKTRGQQVTLSCSPISGHRSVSWYQQTPGQGLQFLFEYFSETQRNKGNFPGRFSGRQFSNSRSEMNVSTLELGDSALYLCASSLYWGTEAFFGQGTRLTVV.

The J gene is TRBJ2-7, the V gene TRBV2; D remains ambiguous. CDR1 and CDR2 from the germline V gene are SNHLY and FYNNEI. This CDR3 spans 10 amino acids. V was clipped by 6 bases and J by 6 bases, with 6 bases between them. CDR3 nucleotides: TGTGCCAGCAGCACAGTCGAGCAGTACTTC. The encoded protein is CASSTVEQYF.

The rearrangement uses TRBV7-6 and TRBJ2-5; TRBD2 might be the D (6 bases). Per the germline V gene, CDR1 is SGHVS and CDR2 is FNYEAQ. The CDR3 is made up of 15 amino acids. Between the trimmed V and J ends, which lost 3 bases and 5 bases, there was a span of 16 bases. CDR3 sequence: CASSFEYGSMETQYF. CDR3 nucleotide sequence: TGTGCCAGCAGCTTTGAATACGGGAGTATGGAGACCCAGTACTTC.

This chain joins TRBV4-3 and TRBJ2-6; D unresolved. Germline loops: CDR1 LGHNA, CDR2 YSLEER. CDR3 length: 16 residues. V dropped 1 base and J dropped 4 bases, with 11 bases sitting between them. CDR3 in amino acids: CASSQVKGSGANVLTF. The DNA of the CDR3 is TGCGCCAGCAGCCAAGTAAAGGGATCCGGGGCCAACGTCCTGACTTTC.

CDR3 bases: TGTGCCAGCAGCATAGGACCAGAAATTGAAGCTTTCTTT. As protein: CASSIGPEIEAFF. The V and J genes are TRBV11-2 and TRBJ1-1; D uncertain. The germline CDR1 and CDR2 sequences are SGHAT and FQNNGV. V lost 5 bases and J lost 7, with 14 bases in between. The CDR3 length is 13 residues.

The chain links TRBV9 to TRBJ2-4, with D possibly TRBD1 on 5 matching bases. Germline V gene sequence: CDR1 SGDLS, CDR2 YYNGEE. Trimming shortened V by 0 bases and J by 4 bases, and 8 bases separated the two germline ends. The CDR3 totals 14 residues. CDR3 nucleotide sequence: TGTGCCAGCAGCGTAGACCCAGGGAAAAACATTCAGTACTTC. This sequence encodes CASSVDPGKNIQYF.

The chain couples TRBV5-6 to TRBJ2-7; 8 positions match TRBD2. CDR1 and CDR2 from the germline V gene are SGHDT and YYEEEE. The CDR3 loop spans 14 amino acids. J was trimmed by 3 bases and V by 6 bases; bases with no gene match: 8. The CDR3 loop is CASTYGTSGYEQYF. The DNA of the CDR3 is TGTGCCAGCACCTACGGGACTAGTGGCTACGAGCAGTACTTC.

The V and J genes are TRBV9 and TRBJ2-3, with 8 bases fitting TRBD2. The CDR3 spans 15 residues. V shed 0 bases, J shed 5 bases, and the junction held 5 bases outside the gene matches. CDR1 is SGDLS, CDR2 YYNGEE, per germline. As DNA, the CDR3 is TGTGCCAGCAGCGTAGCCACTAGCGGCCGAGATACGCAGTATTTT. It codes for CASSVATSGRDTQYF. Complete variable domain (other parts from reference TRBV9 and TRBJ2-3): DSGVTQTPKHLITATGQRVTLRCSPRSGDLSVYWYQQSLDQGLQFLIQYYNGEERAKGNILERFSAQQFPDLHSELNLSSLELGDSALYFCASSVATSGRDTQYFGPGTRLTVL.

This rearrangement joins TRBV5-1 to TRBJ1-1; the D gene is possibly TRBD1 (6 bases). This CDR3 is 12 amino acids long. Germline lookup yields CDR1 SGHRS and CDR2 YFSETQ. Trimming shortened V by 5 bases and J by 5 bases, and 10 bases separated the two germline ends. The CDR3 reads CASSTGSTEAFF. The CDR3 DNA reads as TGCGCCAGCAGTACAGGGTCGACTGAAGCTTTCTTT.

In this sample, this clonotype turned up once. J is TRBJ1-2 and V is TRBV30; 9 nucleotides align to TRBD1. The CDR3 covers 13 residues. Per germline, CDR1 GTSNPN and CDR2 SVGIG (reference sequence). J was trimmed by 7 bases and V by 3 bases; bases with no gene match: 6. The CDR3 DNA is TGTGCCTGGAGCCCGGACAGGGGTGGTGGCTACACCTTC. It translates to CAWSPDRGGGYTF.

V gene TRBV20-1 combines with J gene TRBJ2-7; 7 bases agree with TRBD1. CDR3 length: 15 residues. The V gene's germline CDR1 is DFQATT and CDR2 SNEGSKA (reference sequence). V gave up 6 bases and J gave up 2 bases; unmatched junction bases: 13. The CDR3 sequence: CSAQTPGQKTYEQYF. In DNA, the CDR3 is TGCAGTGCGCAAACTCCGGGACAGAAGACCTACGAGCAGTACTTC.

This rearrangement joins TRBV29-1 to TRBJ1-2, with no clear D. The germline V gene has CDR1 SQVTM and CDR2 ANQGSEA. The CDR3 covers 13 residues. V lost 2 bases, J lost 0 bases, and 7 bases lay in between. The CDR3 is CSVEMTSNYGYTF. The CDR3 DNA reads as TGCAGCGTTGAAATGACGTCTAACTATGGCTACACCTTC. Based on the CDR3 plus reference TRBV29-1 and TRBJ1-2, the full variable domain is SAVISQKPSRDICQRGTSLTIQCQVDSQVTMMFWYRQQPGQSLTLIATANQGSEATYESGFVIDKFPISRPNLTFSTLTVSNMSPEDSSIYLCSVEMTSNYGYTFGSGTRLTVV.

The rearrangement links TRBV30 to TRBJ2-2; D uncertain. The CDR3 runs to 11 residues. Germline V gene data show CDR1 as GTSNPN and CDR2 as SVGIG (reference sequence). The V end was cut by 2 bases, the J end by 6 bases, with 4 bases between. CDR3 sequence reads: CAWSLSGELFF. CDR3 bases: TGTGCCTGGAGTTTGTCCGGGGAGCTGTTTTTT. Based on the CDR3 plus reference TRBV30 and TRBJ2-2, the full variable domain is SQTIHQWPATLVQPVGSPLSLECTVEGTSNPNLYWYRQAAGRGLQLLFYSVGIGQISSEVPQNLSASRPQDRQFILSSKKLLLSDSGFYLCAWSLSGELFFGEGSRLTVL.

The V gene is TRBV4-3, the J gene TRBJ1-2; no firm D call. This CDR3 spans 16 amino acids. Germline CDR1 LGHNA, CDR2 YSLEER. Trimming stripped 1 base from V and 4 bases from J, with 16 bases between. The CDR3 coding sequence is TGCGCCAGCAGCCAAGCAGAAGCTTTCCCGGTCTATGGCTACACCTTC. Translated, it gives CASSQAEAFPVYGYTF.

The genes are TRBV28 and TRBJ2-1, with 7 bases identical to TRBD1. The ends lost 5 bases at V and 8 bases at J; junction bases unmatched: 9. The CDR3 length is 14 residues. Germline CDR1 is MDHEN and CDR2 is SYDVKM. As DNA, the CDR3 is TGTGCCAGCAGTCCCTCCTCGACAGGGTATGAGCAGTTCTTC. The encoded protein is CASSPSSTGYEQFF.

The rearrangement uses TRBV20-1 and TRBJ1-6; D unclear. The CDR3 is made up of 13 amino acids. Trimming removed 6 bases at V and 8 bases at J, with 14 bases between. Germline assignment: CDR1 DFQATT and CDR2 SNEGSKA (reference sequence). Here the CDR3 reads CSATGAVDSPLHF. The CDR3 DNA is TGCAGTGCCACCGGTGCCGTGGATTCACCCCTCCACTTT.

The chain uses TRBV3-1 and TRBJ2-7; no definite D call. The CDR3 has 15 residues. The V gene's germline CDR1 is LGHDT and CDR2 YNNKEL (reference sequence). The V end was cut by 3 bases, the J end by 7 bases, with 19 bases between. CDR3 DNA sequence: TGTGCCAGCAGCCAGGTTCTTAATCCCCCACGTGAGCAGTACTTC. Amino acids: CASSQVLNPPREQYF.

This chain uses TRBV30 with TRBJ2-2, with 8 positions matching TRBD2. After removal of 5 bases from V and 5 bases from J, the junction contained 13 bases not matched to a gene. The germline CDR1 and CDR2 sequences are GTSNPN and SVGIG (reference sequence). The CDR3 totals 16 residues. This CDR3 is CAWGPGLGRGTGELFF. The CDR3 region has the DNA TGTGCCTGGGGCCCTGGACTCGGGAGGGGGACCGGGGAGCTGTTTTTT.

The CDR3 region has the DNA TGTGCCAGCAGTCGCGACAGGGGCCACTTCTCTGGGGCCAACGTCCTGACTTTC. As protein: CASSRDRGHFSGANVLTF. This rearrangement joins TRBV27 to TRBJ2-6; 8 positions match TRBD1. Germline CDR1 is MNHEY and CDR2 is SMNVEV (reference sequence). The V and J ends lost 5 bases and 0 bases, in that order; junction bases with no gene match: 9. The CDR3 loop spans 18 amino acids.

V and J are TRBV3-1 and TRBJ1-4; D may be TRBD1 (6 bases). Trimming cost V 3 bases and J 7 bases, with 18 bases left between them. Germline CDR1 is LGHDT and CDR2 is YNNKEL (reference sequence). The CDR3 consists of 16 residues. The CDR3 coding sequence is TGTGCCAGCAGCCACGCCCAGGGGTCGGCGGGTGAAAAACTGTTTTTT. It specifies CASSHAQGSAGEKLFF.

This CDR3 is CASRAQGSNTEAFF. CDR3 nucleotides: TGTGCCAGTAGGGCGCAGGGTAGTAACACTGAAGCTTTCTTT. This chain connects TRBV19 to TRBJ1-1; D is possibly TRBD1 (5 bases). The CDR3 has 14 amino acids. Germline V lookup: CDR1 LNHDA, CDR2 SQIVND (reference sequence). V shed 6 bases and J shed 2 bases, with 13 bases lying between them.

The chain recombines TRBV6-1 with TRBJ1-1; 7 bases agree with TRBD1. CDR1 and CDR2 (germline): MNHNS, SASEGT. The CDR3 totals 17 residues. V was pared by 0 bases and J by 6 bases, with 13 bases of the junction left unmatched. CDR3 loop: CASSEAPGTAFKAEAFF. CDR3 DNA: TGTGCCAGCAGTGAAGCCCCCGGGACAGCCTTCAAGGCTGAAGCTTTCTTT.

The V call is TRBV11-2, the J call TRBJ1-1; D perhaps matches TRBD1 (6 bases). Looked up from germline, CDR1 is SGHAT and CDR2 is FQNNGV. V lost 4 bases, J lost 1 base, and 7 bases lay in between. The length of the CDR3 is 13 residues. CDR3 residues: CASSSQGNTEAFF. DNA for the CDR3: TGTGCCAGCAGCTCACAGGGGAACACTGAAGCTTTCTTT.

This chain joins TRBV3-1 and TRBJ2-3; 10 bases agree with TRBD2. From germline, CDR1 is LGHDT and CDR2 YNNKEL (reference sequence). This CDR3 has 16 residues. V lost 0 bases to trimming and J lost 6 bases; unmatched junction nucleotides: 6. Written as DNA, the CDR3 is TGTGCCAGCAGCCAAGAACTAGCGGGACCCGCGGATACGCAGTATTTT. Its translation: CASSQELAGPADTQYF.